This entry describes one T cell receptor beta chain. The antigen is not known. Enrolled prospectively were adult allogeneic hematopoietic cell transplant recipients whose graft-versus-host disease was steroid-refractory. The data were obtained in a study of tissue T cells after allogeneic stem cell transplantation. Findings of the study overall: Tissue-detected TCR repertoire was only partly captured by blood and spleen T cells.

TCRdb's copy holds only in-frame clones and misses some; the assay was immunoSEQ multiplex PCR. This sample has a few thousand clones; roughly 73% occur once, and the top ten carry roughly 10%. Germline V gene data show CDR1 as GTSNPN and CDR2 as SVGIG (reference sequence). The CDR3 is 14 amino acids. The ends were cut back, 3 bases at V and 1 base at J, with 11 bases in the middle. This chain joins TRBV30 and TRBJ2-3; D may be TRBD1 (5 bases). The sequenced sample was esophageal tissue, obtained at autopsy. The receptor was isolated from a male patient at least 60 years old with steroid-refractory graft-versus-host disease after an allogeneic stem cell transplant. The T cells may come from the graft donor. The CDR3 region is CAWRFRAGTDTQYF. The CDR3 DNA reads as TGTGCCTGGAGGTTCAGGGCAGGCACAGATACGCAGTATTTT.